Listed below are T cell receptor beta chains from one sample, sequenced in a study of T-cell memory formation after mild COVID-19. MiXCR was run by TCRdb on the 5' RACE reads, yielding one entry per CDR3 protein. The data contain under 550,000 distinct CDR3 sequences, about 20% of them seen just once; the ten biggest clones take up 12%. What was sequenced was PBMCs or a T cell subset sorted from them (not recorded which). All receptors come from an adult woman who had mild COVID-19 (a few samples of this study predate the infection). Cell type and time point are not known. The CDR3 runs from the conserved cysteine through the conserved F or W. The D gene is left open where the match is weak. Size is stated for part of the rows, as once, few or many counts, or as a class when the clone is expanded.

V	D	J	size	DNA	CDR3
TRBV11-2	NA	TRBJ1-3	few	TGTGCCAGCAGCTTAGGAATAGGGTCTGGAAACACCATATATTTT	CASSLGIGSGNTIYF
TRBV3-1	TRBD1	TRBJ1-2	few	TGTGCCAGCAGCCCCGGGACAGGGGGCTCTGGCTACACCTTC	CASSPGTGGSGYTF
TRBV7-6	NA	TRBJ1-5	NA	TGTGCCAGCAGCTCCCACACGGCGGGGACCCAGCATTTT	CASSSHTAGTQHF
TRBV5-5	NA	TRBJ2-3	NA	TGTGCCAGCAGCTTCGGGACGGGACCAAATACGCAGTATTTT	CASSFGTGPNTQYF
TRBV5-6	NA	TRBJ2-5	few	TGTGCCAGCAGCCCTCGCCGGGGGTTCAGGGGAGAGACCCAGTACTTC	CASSPRRGFRGETQYF
TRBV7-9	TRBD2	TRBJ2-3	few	TGTGCCAGCAGTTATAGCGGGAGCGGTGGAGATACGCAGTATTTT	CASSYSGSGGDTQYF
TRBV29-1	TRBD1	TRBJ1-1	NA	TGCAGCGTTGGGCCATTAATAGGACAGGCTAAAGAGGAAGCTTTCTTT	CSVGPLIGQAKEEAFF
TRBV12-3/TRBV12-4	TRBD2	TRBJ2-5	NA	TGTGCCAGCAGGGCGAGCGGGAGGAAAGAGACCCAGTACTTC	CASRASGRKETQYF
TRBV27	NA	TRBJ1-2	NA	TGTGCCAGCAGTTTAGGGGCAGGGAGGGGCTATGGCTACACCTTC	CASSLGAGRGYGYTF
TRBV5-1	NA	TRBJ1-2	NA	TGCGCCAGCAGCTTGGGAACAGGGACCCGTAACTATGGCTACACCTTC	CASSLGTGTRNYGYTF
TRBV6-2/TRBV6-3	NA	TRBJ2-4	NA	TGTGCCAGCAGCCTTACCTCGACAGTGAGCATTCAGTACTTC	CASSLTSTVSIQYF
TRBV5-1	TRBD1	TRBJ1-1	few	TGCGCCAGCAGCTTCGAAGTAAGGGGACAGGGGAACACTGAAGCTTTCTTT	CASSFEVRGQGNTEAFF
TRBV5-1	NA	TRBJ1-2	NA	TGCGCCAGCAGCTCGGACAGCTATAATCCCTATGGCTACACCTTC	CASSSDSYNPYGYTF
TRBV5-1	NA	TRBJ2-2	few	TGCGCCAGCAGCTTGTGGACCGGGACCGCGAACACCGGGGAGCTGTTTTTT	CASSLWTGTANTGELFF
TRBV7-2	TRBD2	TRBJ2-5	many	TGTGCCAGCTCGAACGGGGGGGGAGAGACCCAGTACTTC	CASSNGGGETQYF
TRBV15	NA	TRBJ1-6	NA	TGTGCCACCAGCATAGGGGATAATTCACCCCTCCACTTT	CATSIGDNSPLHF
TRBV20-1	TRBD1	TRBJ1-5	few	TGCAGTGCTAGCTCCGGGACAGGGGTGCAGCCCCAGCATTTT	CSASSGTGVQPQHF
TRBV15	TRBD1	TRBJ2-3	once	TGTGCCACCAGCAGAGTTTCAGGACAGGGATTGTATTTT	CATSRVSGQGLYF
TRBV20-1	NA	TRBJ1-1	NA	TGCAGTGCTAGAGATGGAGAGGGATGGCCTGAAGCTTTCTTT	CSARDGEGWPEAFF
TRBV29-1	NA	TRBJ2-7	many	TGCAGCGCCTTGGGGGTCGAGCAGTACTTC	CSALGVEQYF
TRBV27	NA	TRBJ1-5	NA	TGTGCCAGCATTGCCTCAGGGCTTGGCAATCAGCCCCAGCATTTT	CASIASGLGNQPQHF
TRBV10-3	NA	TRBJ2-7	many	TGTGCCATCAGTGAGTCGGGGGGCGCGATTAACGAGCAGTACTTC	CAISESGGAINEQYF
TRBV5-1	TRBD2	TRBJ2-7	few	TGCGCCAGCAGCGGGACTAGCGGGAGTAACGAGCAGTACTTC	CASSGTSGSNEQYF
TRBV29-1	TRBD1	TRBJ2-3	few	TGCAGCGTTGAGGGCAGGGGGCGACCAGATACGCAGTATTTT	CSVEGRGRPDTQYF
TRBV7-8	NA	TRBJ2-2	NA	TGTGCCAGCAGCCACCCAAGCCGGGGGGCAGGGGGAACCGGGGAGCTGTTTTTT	CASSHPSRGAGGTGELFF
TRBV27	NA	TRBJ2-7	NA	TGTGCCAGCAGTTTAGCGGGCCGCGCCCCCTACGAGCAGTACTTC	CASSLAGRAPYEQYF
TRBV7-6	TRBD2	TRBJ2-3	NA	TGTGCCAGCAGCTCACCTCCGGGACTAAGAACAGATACGCAGTATTTT	CASSSPPGLRTDTQYF
TRBV6-1	NA	TRBJ1-5	NA	TGTGCCAGCAGTGAAGCAAGATCTCTGCATTTT	CASSEARSLHF
TRBV5-1	NA	TRBJ2-7	many	TGCGCCAGTAGGTTGGGCGGACCCTACGAGCAGTACTTC	CASRLGGPYEQYF
TRBV12-3/TRBV12-4	NA	TRBJ2-3	NA	TGTGCCAGCAGTTCGCCCCGGGGACTCACAGATACGCAGTATTTT	CASSSPRGLTDTQYF
TRBV13	NA	TRBJ1-1	NA	TGTGCCAGCAGCTTGGCCCTCCGTGAAGCTTTCTTT	CASSLALREAFF
TRBV6-6	TRBD2	TRBJ2-5	few	TGTGCCAGCAGTTACGGGGCTAGCGGGAGGGCCCTAGAAGAGACCCAGTACTTC	CASSYGASGRALEETQYF
TRBV25-1	NA	TRBJ1-1	NA	TGTGCCAGCAGAACAGGCTGGGCTGAAGCTTTCTTT	CASRTGWAEAFF
TRBV7-2	NA	TRBJ1-1	many	TGTGCCAGCAGCTTAAACTCCGGGAACACTGAAGCTTTCTTT	CASSLNSGNTEAFF
TRBV4-1	NA	TRBJ1-1	few	TGCGCCAGCAGCCCAGAACCGGAGAACACTGAAGCTTTCTTT	CASSPEPENTEAFF
TRBV4-1	TRBD2	TRBJ2-3	NA	TGCGCCAGCAGCCAAGGGCTAGCGGGGGGGAAAAGCACAGATACGCAGTATTTT	CASSQGLAGGKSTDTQYF
TRBV5-1	NA	TRBJ2-3	many	TGCGCCAGCAGCTCTGGTATGACAACTGGGAGCACAGATACGCAGTATTTT	CASSSGMTTGSTDTQYF
TRBV20-1	TRBD1	TRBJ1-1	NA	TGCAGTGCTGAACACCGGGACAGGGGAACTGAAGCTTTCTTT	CSAEHRDRGTEAFF
TRBV30	NA	TRBJ1-1	NA	TGTGCCTGGAATCCCGGACCGGGGACTGAAGCTTTCTTT	CAWNPGPGTEAFF
TRBV7-9	NA	TRBJ2-5	NA	TGTGCCAGCAGCTTCGTCCCGGGACATCCTCCTCAGGAGACCCAGTACTTC	CASSFVPGHPPQETQYF
TRBV24-1	NA	TRBJ2-2	NA	TGTGCCACCAGTGATTGGGGGGCGAACGGGGAGCTGTTTTTT	CATSDWGANGELFF
TRBV24-1	NA	TRBJ1-6	NA	TGTGCCACCAGTGAGGGCAGGGGAAACTCACCCCTCCACTTT	CATSEGRGNSPLHF
TRBV5-1	NA	TRBJ2-5	NA	TGCGCCAGCAGCACCCAGGACAGATCTGAGACCCAGTACTTC	CASSTQDRSETQYF
TRBV7-8	NA	TRBJ2-7	few	TGTGCCAGCAGCTTAGATGGGCGGGATGACGAGCAGTACTTC	CASSLDGRDDEQYF
TRBV20-1	NA	TRBJ1-1	once	TGCAGTGCTAGCGAGGGCAGCAAAGCTTTCTTT	CSASEGSKAFF
TRBV12-3/TRBV12-4	NA	TRBJ2-6	NA	TGTGCCAGCAGTCCCATCGGGTATGGGGCCAACGTCCTGACTTTC	CASSPIGYGANVLTF
TRBV7-6	TRBD1	TRBJ1-6	few	TGTGCCAGCAGCGCGACCGGGACAGGGCTTTCACCCCTCCACTTT	CASSATGTGLSPLHF
TRBV24-1	NA	TRBJ2-7	NA	TGTGCCACCAGTGCAGAAGTCTCCTACGAGCAGTACTTC	CATSAEVSYEQYF
TRBV4-1	NA	TRBJ2-7	NA	TGCGCCAGCAGCCAAGGGGACTGGGGGCGGGAGCAGTACTTC	CASSQGDWGREQYF
TRBV19	NA	TRBJ1-2	few	TGTGCCAGTAGTATCACTGCAGGATATAACTATGGCTACACCTTC	CASSITAGYNYGYTF
TRBV5-6	TRBD2	TRBJ2-3	NA	TGTGCCAGCAGCTTTACCGCCGGGACTAGCGGGAGGGAATACACAGATACGCAGTATTTT	CASSFTAGTSGREYTDTQYF
TRBV6-2/TRBV6-3	NA	TRBJ1-5	few	TGTGCCAGCAGTTACCCGGGGACATTTAGCAATCAGCCCCAGCATTTT	CASSYPGTFSNQPQHF
TRBV18	NA	TRBJ1-2	NA	TGTGCCAGCTCACCACCCGCCGGGGGCTATGGCTACACCTTC	CASSPPAGGYGYTF
TRBV6-5	TRBD2	TRBJ2-2	few	TGTGCCAGCAGTTACAGGACCGGGACTAGGGGGACCGGGGAGCTGTTTTTT	CASSYRTGTRGTGELFF
TRBV12-3/TRBV12-4	NA	TRBJ2-7	many	TGTGCCAGCAGCTTATACGAGCAGTACTTC	CASSLYEQYF
TRBV11-2	NA	TRBJ2-5	once	TGTGCCAGCAGCCTTACCCCATTGGGGAGCCAAGAGACCCAGTACTTC	CASSLTPLGSQETQYF
TRBV30	NA	TRBJ1-5	once	TGTGCCCTGCTAACGGGTCAGCCCCAGCATTTT	CALLTGQPQHF
TRBV6-6	TRBD1	TRBJ1-6	few	TGTGCCAGCAGTTACGCAGGGGGGACAGGGGGTAATTCACCCCTCCACTTT	CASSYAGGTGGNSPLHF
TRBV7-6	TRBD1	TRBJ1-4	few	TGTGCCAGCAGCACCGCGACAGGGCGGCTGTTTTTT	CASSTATGRLFF
TRBV6-5	NA	TRBJ2-7	few	TGTGCCAGCAGTTACTCGGCAAGGGGCAGGGCGGGAGAGCAGTACTTC	CASSYSARGRAGEQYF